This T cell receptor beta chain was identified during a study of neurological immune-mediated disorders. TCRdb called the 5' RACE reads again in MiXCR, with one record for every CDR3 protein. The sample includes around 79,000 distinct CDR3 sequences, 12% to 15% seen only once; the top ten take roughly 7%. This clonotype has a count of ten or more. CDR1 and CDR2 from the germline V gene are DFQATT and SNEGSKA (reference sequence). Between the trimmed V and J ends, which lost 3 bases and 1 base, there was a span of 18 bases. The CDR3 has 16 amino acids. Sequenced: PBMCs. The sequence came from a woman between 50 and 59 years old in good health. The chain joins TRBV20-1 to TRBJ1-1; D unclear. The CDR3 coding sequence is TGCAGTGCTAGCGATCTTAGGTTAAACAGGAACACTGAAGCTTTCTTT. The encoded protein is CSASDLRLNRNTEAFF.